These T cell receptor beta chains were read from a single sample in a study of T cell therapy after organ transplantation. Libraries were prepared by immunoSEQ multiplex PCR; TCRdb keeps only in-frame clonotypes and omits some of them. The table records approximately 52,000 clones, about 95% of them present only once. No antigen is known for these receptors. The sequencing here drew on CD8+ T cells from blood, taken before autologous CMV-specific T cell therapy. These receptors were taken from a human patient who had received a solid organ transplant and had CMV disease. Both conserved end residues are part of each CDR3. D genes are given only for firm matches. Rows may omit the clone size; those that give it use once, few, many or a size class.

once	TRBV7-9	TRBJ2-5	TRBD1	TGTGCCAGCAGCTTTATGAAGGGACAGCAAGAGACCCAGTACTTC	CASSFMKGQQETQYF
NA	TRBV13	TRBJ1-1	NA	TGTGCCAGCCTGACGGGCCTTGGGAACACTGAAGCTTTCTTT	CASLTGLGNTEAFF
few	TRBV6-1	TRBJ2-7	NA	TGTGCCAGCAGTGAGGGGGAAACCTACGAGCAGTACTTC	CASSEGETYEQYF
NA	TRBV6-5	TRBJ2-2	NA	TGTGCCAGCAGTTACTCGAGCGGAAACACCGGGGAGCTGTTTTTT	CASSYSSGNTGELFF
NA	TRBV28	TRBJ1-1	NA	TGTGCCAGCGGCATACTGGGGCCTGGCACTGAAGCTTTCTTT	CASGILGPGTEAFF
NA	TRBV25-1	TRBJ2-7	NA	TGTGCCAGCAGTGGGAGGCGGGCCAACTACTTC	CASSGRRANYF
NA	TRBV7-7	TRBJ2-1	TRBD2	TGTGCTAGCAGCCCCGGGACTAGCTACAATGAGCAGTTCTTC	CASSPGTSYNEQFF
NA	TRBV30	TRBJ2-3	NA	TGTGCCTGGAGCCTTAGGGGACCGGATACGCAGTATTTT	CAWSLRGPDTQYF
NA	TRBV5-6	TRBJ2-1	NA	TGTGCCAGCAGCTTGGAGACAGCCTACAATGAGCAGTTCTTC	CASSLETAYNEQFF
once	TRBV27	TRBJ1-1	NA	TGTGCCAGCAGTTTATCGGCGGGGGACGACCTCCCGTCATTTGAAGCTTTCTTT	CASSLSAGDDLPSFEAFF
NA	TRBV4-1	TRBJ1-2	NA	TGCGCCAGCAGCCAAGTCGATGGGTATGGCTACACCTTC	CASSQVDGYGYTF
NA	TRBV6-8	TRBJ2-2	NA	TGTGCCAGCAGTCAACAGGGTCAGATGACGAACACCGGGGAGCTGTTTTTT	CASSQQGQMTNTGELFF
NA	TRBV7-9	TRBJ2-7	NA	TGTGCCAGCAGCTTAGGGGGGTACGGCGAGCAGTACTTC	CASSLGGYGEQYF
NA	TRBV4-3	TRBJ1-6	TRBD1	TGCGCCAGCAGCCCCAGGACAGGGGGTGATTCACCCCTCCACTTT	CASSPRTGGDSPLHF